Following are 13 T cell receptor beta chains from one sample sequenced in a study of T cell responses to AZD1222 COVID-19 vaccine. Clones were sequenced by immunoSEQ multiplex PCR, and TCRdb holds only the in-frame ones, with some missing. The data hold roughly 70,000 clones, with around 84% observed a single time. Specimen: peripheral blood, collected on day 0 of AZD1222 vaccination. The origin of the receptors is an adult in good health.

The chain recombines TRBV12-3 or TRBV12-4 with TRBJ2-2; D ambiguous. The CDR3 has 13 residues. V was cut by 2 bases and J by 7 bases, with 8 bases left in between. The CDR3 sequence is CASSLKVYGELFF. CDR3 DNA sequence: TGTGCCAGCAGTTTAAAGGTGTACGGGGAGCTGTTTTTT.

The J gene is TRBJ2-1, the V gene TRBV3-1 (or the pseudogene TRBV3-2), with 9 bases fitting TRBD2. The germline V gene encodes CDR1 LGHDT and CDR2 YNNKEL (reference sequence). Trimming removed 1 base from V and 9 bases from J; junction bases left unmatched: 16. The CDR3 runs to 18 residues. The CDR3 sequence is CASSQVPSAGGPLGEQFF. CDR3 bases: TGTGCCAGCAGCCAAGTCCCCTCCGCGGGGGGGCCACTAGGTGAGCAGTTCTTC.

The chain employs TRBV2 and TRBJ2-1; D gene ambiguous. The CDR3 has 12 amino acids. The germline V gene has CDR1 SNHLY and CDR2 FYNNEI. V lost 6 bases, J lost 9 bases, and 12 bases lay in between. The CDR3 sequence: CASSPSVIEQFF. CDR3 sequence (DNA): TGTGCCAGCAGCCCCTCGGTAATTGAGCAGTTCTTC.

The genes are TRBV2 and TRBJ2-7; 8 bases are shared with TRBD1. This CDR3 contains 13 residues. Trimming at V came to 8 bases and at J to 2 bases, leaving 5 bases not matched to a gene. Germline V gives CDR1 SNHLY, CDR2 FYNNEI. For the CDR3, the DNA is TGTGCCAGCGCCGGGACAGGCGCCTACGAGCAGTACTTC. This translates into CASAGTGAYEQYF.

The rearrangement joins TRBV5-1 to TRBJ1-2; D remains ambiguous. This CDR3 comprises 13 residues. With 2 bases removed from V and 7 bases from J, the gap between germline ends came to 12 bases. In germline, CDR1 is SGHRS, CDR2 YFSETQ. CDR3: CASSLVGEGGYTF. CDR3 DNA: TGCGCCAGCAGCTTAGTCGGAGAGGGTGGCTACACCTTC.

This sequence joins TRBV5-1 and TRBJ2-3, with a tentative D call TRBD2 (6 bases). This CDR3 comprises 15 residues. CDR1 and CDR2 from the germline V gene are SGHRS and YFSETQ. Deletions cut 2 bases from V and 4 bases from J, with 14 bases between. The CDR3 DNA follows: TGCGCCAGCAGCTTAACGGGACTTGCCCCAGATACGCAGTATTTT. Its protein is CASSLTGLAPDTQYF.

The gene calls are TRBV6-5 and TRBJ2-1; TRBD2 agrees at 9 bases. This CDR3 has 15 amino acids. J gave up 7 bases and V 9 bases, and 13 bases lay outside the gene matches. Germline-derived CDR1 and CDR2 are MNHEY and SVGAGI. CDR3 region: CASGRSAGGPNEQFF. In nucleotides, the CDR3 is TGTGCCAGTGGCCGGTCCGCGGGAGGGCCGAATGAGCAGTTCTTC.

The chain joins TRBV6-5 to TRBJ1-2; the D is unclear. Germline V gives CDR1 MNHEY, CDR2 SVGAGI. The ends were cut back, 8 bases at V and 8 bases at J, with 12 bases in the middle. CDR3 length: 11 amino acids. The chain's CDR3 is CASLNVGGYTF. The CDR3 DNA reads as TGTGCCAGCCTAAACGTAGGGGGCTACACCTTC.

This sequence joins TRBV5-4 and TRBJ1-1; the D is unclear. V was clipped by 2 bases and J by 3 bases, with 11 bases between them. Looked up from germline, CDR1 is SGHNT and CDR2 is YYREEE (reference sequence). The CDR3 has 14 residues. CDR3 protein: CASSLLVGDTEAFF. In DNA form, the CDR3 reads TGTGCCAGCAGCTTACTCGTGGGAGACACTGAAGCTTTCTTT.

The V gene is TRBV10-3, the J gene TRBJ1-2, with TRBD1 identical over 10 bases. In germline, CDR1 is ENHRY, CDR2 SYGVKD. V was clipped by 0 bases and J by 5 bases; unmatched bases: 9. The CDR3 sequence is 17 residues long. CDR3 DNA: TGTGCCATCAGTGAGTCCTCAGGAAGACAGGGGGCTTATGGCTACACCTTC. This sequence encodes CAISESSGRQGAYGYTF.

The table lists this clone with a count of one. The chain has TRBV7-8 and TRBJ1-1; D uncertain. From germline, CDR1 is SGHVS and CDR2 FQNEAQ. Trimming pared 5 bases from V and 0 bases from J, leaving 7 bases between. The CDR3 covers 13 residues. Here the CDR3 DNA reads TGTGCCAGCAGCCTCCAGATGAACACTGAAGCTTTCTTT. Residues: CASSLQMNTEAFF.

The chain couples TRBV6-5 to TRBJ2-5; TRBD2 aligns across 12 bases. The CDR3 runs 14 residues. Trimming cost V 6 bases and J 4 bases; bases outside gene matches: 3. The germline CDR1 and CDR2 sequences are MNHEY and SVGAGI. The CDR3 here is CASRRLAGVETQYF. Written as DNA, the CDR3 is TGTGCCAGCAGGAGACTAGCGGGGGTAGAGACCCAGTACTTC.

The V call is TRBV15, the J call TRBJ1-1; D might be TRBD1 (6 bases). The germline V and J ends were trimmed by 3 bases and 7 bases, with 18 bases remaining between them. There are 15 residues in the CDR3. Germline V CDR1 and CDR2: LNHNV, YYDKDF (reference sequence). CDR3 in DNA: TGTGCCACCAGCAGGGGGTTTGGGGGGCCGGGTGAAGCTTTCTTT. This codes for CATSRGFGGPGEAFF.